Reported below is one TCR beta chain. The antigen is not known. Deletions cut 4 bases from V and 3 bases from J, with 16 bases between. Germline CDR1 and CDR2: MDHEN and SYDVKM. CDR3 size: 15 residues. The study drew the donors from its roughly 110-subject validation cohort, separate from the roughly 670-subject first cohort. This sample is part of a study of cytomegalovirus exposure and HLA in healthy donors. Turning to the study itself: In a later analysis, it was reported that the roughly 130 validation repertoires had been produced on the same platform as the 666 repertoires belonging to the first cohort.

Generated by immunoSEQ multiplex PCR, the TCRdb table keeps only in-frame clones and is missing some. The table lists about 190,000 clones, roughly 80% of them singletons. Broader study findings: Confirmation in vitro established that three CMV-associated chains were specific for CMV antigens. Altogether, some 160 TCR beta chains were recorded as cytomegalovirus-associated.

Sequencing used PBMCs. The chain is built from TRBV28 and TRBJ2-7, with a weak D call TRBD2 (6 bases). This TCR was sampled from a young man in good health and CMV-seropositive. The CDR3 DNA reads TGTGCCAGCAGTTCTCTTCGAGACGGGAGCTACGAGCAGTACTTC. The encoded protein is CASSSLRDGSYEQYF. The full variable domain, with the rest looked up from reference TRBV28 and TRBJ2-7, is DVKVTQSSRYLVKRTGEKVFLECVQDMDHENMFWYRQDPGLGLRLIYFSYDVKMKEKGDIPEGYSVSREKKERFSLILESASTNQTSMYLCASSSLRDGSYEQYFGPGTRLTVT.